The TCR beta chain under discussion was sequenced for a study of blood T cell repertoires in COVID-19. Sequencing used immunoSEQ multiplex PCR; TCRdb keeps in-frame clones, though not all of them. The data hold 140,000 to 150,000 clones, with 60% to 80% observed a single time. CDR1 MDHEN and CDR2 SYDVKM come from the germline V gene. Trimming left V 4 bases short and J 5 bases short, with 18 bases between. The CDR3 sequence is 16 residues long. The source material was peripheral blood. The J gene is TRBJ2-1, the V gene TRBV28; TRBD2 is a possible D gene (6 bases). The TCR was taken from a man aged 45-65 years with active or convalescent COVID-19. CDR3 sequence (DNA): TGTGCCAGCAGTTCTTTAACTAGCCCCAAAAACAATGAGCAGTTCTTC. Its protein is CASSSLTSPKNNEQFF.